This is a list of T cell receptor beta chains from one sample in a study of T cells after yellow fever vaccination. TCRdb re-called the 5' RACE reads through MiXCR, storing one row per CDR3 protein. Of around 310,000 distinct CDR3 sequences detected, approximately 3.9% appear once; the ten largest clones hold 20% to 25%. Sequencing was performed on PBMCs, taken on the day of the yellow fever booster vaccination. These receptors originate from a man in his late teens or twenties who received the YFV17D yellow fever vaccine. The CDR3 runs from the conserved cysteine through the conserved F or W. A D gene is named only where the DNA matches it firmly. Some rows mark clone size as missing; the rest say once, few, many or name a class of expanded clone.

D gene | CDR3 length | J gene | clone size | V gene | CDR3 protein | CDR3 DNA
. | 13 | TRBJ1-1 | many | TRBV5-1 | CASSLGTPQGAFF | TGCGCCAGCAGCTTGGGAACACCCCAGGGAGCTTTCTTT
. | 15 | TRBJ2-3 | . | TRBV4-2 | CASSQESLGTDTQYF | TGTGCCAGCAGCCAAGAGAGTTTGGGTACAGATACGCAGTATTTT
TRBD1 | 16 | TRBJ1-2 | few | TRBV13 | CASSLGGTGGNYGYTF | TGTGCCAGCAGCTTAGGCGGGACAGGGGGCAACTATGGCTACACCTTC
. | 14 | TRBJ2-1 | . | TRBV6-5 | CASSYSRQVNEQFF | TGTGCCAGCAGTTACTCGCGACAGGTCAATGAGCAGTTCTTC
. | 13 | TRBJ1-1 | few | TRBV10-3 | CAISGDLEPEAFF | TGTGCCATCAGTGGTGACCTCGAACCTGAAGCTTTCTTT
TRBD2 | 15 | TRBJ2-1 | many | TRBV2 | CASSPFTSGDNEQFF | TGTGCCAGCAGCCCATTTACTAGCGGGGACAATGAGCAGTTCTTC
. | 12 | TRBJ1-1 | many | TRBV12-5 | CASGSTGTEAFF | TGTGCTAGTGGTTCGACCGGCACTGAAGCTTTCTTT
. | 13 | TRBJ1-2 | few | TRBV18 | CASSPTQGEGYTF | TGTGCCAGCTCACCGACACAGGGAGAAGGCTACACCTTC
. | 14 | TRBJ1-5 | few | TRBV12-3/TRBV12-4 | CASSLNYRNQPQHF | TGTGCCAGCAGTTTAAATTACCGGAATCAGCCCCAGCATTTT
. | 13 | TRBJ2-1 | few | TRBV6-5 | CASRLASYNEQFF | TGTGCCAGCCGCCTTGCTTCCTACAATGAGCAGTTCTTC
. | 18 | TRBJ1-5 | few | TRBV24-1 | CATSGEDPPFNSNQPQHF | TGTGCCACCAGTGGAGAAGACCCACCCTTTAATAGCAATCAGCCCCAGCATTTT
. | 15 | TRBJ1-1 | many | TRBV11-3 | CASSLAAQTDTEAFF | TGTGCCAGCAGCTTAGCTGCCCAAACGGACACTGAAGCTTTCTTT
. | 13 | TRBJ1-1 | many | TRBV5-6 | CASSPGPNTEAFF | TGTGCCAGCAGCCCCGGACCGAACACTGAAGCTTTCTTT
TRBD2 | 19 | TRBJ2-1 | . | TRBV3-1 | CASSQEGLAGSVRVTEQFF | TGTGCCAGCAGCCAAGAGGGTCTAGCGGGATCGGTGCGGGTGACTGAGCAGTTCTTC
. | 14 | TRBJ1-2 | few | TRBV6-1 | CASRGTWGNYGYTF | TGTGCCAGCAGAGGGACATGGGGGAACTATGGCTACACCTTC